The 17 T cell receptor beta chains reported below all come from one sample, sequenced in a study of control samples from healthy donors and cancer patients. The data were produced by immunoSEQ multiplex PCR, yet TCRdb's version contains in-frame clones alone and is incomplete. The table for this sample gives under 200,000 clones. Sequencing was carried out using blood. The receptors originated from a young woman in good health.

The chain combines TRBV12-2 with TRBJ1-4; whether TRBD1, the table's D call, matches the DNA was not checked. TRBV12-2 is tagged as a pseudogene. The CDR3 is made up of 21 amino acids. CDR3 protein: CASRLAGGSEGAPATNEKLFF. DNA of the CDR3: TGTGCAAGTCGCTTAGCGGGGGGCTCGGAGGGGGCACCTGCAACTAATGAAAAACTGTTTTTT.

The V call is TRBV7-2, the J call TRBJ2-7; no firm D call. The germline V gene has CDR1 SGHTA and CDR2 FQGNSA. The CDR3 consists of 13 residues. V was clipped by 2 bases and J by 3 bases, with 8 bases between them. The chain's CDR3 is CASSLTEFYEQYF. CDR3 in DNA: TGTGCCAGCAGCTTAACGGAGTTCTACGAGCAGTACTTC.

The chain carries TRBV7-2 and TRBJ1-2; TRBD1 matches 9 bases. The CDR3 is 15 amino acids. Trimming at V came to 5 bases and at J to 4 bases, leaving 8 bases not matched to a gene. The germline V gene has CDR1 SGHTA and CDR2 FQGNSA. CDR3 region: CASSAPGGQGYGYTF. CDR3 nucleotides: TGTGCCAGCAGCGCCCCCGGGGGACAGGGCTATGGCTACACCTTC.

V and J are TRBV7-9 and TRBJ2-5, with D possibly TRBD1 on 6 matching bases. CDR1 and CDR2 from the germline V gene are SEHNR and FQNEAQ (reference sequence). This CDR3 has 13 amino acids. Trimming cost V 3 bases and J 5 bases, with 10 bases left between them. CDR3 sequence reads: CASSLVGAETQYF. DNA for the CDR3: TGTGCCAGCAGCTTGGTGGGGGCGGAGACCCAGTACTTC.

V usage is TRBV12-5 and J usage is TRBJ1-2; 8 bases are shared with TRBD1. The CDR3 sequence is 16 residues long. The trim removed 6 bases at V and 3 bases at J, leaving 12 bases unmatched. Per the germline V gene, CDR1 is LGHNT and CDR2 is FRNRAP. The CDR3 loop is CASGPDRDRLDYGYTF. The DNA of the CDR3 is TGTGCTAGTGGCCCCGACCGGGACAGGCTGGACTATGGCTACACCTTC.

The CDR3: CSVDLAGTGELFF. As DNA, the CDR3 is TGCAGCGTTGATTTGGCCGGGACCGGGGAGCTGTTTTTT. This chain uses TRBV29-1 with TRBJ2-2; no firm D call. Trimming stripped 3 bases from V and 5 bases from J, with 10 bases between. The CDR3 consists of 13 residues. Germline CDR1 SQVTM, CDR2 ANQGSEA.

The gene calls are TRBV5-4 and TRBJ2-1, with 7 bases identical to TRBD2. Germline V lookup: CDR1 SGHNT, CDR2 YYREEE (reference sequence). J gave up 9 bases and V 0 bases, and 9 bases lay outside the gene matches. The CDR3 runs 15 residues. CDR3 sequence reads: CASSLGGGSSGEQFF. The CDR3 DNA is TGTGCCAGCAGCTTGGGCGGGGGAAGTTCTGGTGAGCAGTTCTTC. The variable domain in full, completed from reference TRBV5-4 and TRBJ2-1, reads ETGVTQSPTHLIKTRGQQVTLRCSSQSGHNTVSWYQQALGQGPQFIFQYYREEENGRGNFPPRFSGLQFPNYSSELNVNALELDDSALYLCASSLGGGSSGEQFFGPGTRLTVL.

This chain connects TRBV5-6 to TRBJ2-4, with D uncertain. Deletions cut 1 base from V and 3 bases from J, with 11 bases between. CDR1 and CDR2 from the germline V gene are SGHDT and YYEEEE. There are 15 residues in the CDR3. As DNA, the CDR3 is TGTGCCAGCAGCTTGCCCAGGCTGGGCAAAAACATTCAGTACTTC. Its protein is CASSLPRLGKNIQYF.

CDR3 nucleotides: TGTGCCAGTAGTATCGTTGGCAGCCCGAGAGATCAGCCCCAGCATTTT. This encodes CASSIVGSPRDQPQHF. The chain carries TRBV19 and TRBJ1-5; D is uncertain. Trimming left V 3 bases short and J 5 bases short, with 17 bases between. This CDR3 is built from 16 residues. Germline V CDR1 and CDR2: LNHDA, SQIVND (reference sequence).

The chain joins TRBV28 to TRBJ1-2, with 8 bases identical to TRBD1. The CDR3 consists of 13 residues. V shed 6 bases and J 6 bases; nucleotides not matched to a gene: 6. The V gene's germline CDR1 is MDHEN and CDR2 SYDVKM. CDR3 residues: CASSNQGADGYTF. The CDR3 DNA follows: TGTGCCAGCAGCAACCAGGGGGCTGATGGCTACACCTTC.

This CDR3 is CSVFPATGAAYGYTF. The CDR3, as DNA: TGCAGCGTCTTTCCGGCGACAGGGGCCGCCTATGGCTACACCTTC. The chain couples TRBV29-1 to TRBJ1-2, with 8 nucleotides matching TRBD1. Per germline, CDR1 SQVTM and CDR2 ANQGSEA. This CDR3 has 15 amino acids. Unmatched junction bases numbered 13, after V lost 6 bases and J lost 4 bases.

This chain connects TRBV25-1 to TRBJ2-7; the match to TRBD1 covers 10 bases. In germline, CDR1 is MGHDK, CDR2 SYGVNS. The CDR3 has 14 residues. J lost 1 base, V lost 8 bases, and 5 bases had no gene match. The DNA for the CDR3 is TGTGCCAGCGCAGACAGGGGGCTTTCCTACGAGCAGTACTTC. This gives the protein CASADRGLSYEQYF.

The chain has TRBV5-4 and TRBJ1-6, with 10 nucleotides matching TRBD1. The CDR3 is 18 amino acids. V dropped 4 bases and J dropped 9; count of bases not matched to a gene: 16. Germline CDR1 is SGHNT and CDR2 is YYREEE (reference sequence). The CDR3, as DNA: TGTGCCAGCAGCAACCCCGGGACAGGGGTCTTCGGTAGTTCACCCCTCCACTTT. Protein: CASSNPGTGVFGSSPLHF.

CDR3 bases: TGTGCCAGCGGGACAGGGGGCGCGATTGGAAACACCATATATTTT. Protein product: CASGTGGAIGNTIYF. The genes are TRBV28 and TRBJ1-3, with 12 bases fitting TRBD1. From germline, CDR1 is MDHEN and CDR2 SYDVKM. V was clipped by 8 bases and J by 3 bases; unmatched bases: 5. This CDR3 spans 15 amino acids.

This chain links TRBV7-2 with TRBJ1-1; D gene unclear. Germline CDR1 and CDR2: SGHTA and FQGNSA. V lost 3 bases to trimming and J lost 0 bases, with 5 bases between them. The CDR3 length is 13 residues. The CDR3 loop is CASSFIMNTEAFF. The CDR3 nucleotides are TGTGCCAGCAGCTTTATCATGAACACTGAAGCTTTCTTT.

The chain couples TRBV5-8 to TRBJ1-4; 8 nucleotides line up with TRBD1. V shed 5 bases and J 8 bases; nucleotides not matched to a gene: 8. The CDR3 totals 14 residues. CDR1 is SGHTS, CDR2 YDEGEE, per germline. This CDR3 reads CASSYGTGGEKLFF. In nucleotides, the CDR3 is TGTGCCAGCAGTTACGGGACAGGTGGCGAAAAACTGTTTTTT. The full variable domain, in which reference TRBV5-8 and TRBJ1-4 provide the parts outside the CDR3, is EAGVTQSPTHLIKTRGQQATLRCSPISGHTSVYWYQQALGLGLQFLLWYDEGEERNRGNFPPRFSGRQFPNYSSELNVNALELEDSALYLCASSYGTGGEKLFFGSGTQLSVL.

The CDR3: CASSDDSPLNQPQHF. CDR3 sequence (DNA): TGTGCCAGCAGTGACGACAGCCCCCTCAATCAGCCCCAGCATTTT. The J gene is TRBJ1-5, the V gene TRBV2; TRBD1 might be the D (5 bases). Germline loops: CDR1 SNHLY, CDR2 FYNNEI. CDR3 size: 15 residues. Trimming took 3 bases from V and 3 from J, leaving 12 bases between them.